These 9 T cell receptor beta chains were sequenced from one sample in a study of blood T cell repertoires in COVID-19 (TCRdb year 2020). The library was prepared using the immunoSEQ multiplex PCR assay. The immuneACCESS repertoire file appears here via TCRdb, limited to in-frame rearrangements. These files lack a portion of the clones; in checked studies, under half of the deficit traces to unresolved V genes, and the cause of the others is not known. In this sample the table shows around 100,000 clones, roughly 80% of which occur a single time. The top ten clonotypes cover less than 35% of the sample. Sequenced material: peripheral blood. The receptor source for this set is a man aged 70 or older with active or convalescent COVID-19.

The V call is TRBV28, the J call TRBJ2-2, with 8 bases lining up with TRBD2. Germline assignment: CDR1 MDHEN and CDR2 SYDVKM. Trimming at V came to 3 bases and at J to 6 bases, leaving 9 bases not matched to a gene. The CDR3 has 16 residues. The CDR3 nucleotides are TGTGCCAGCAGTTTCCCCGGACTAGCCCACGCCGGGGAGCTGTTTTTT. The encoded protein is CASSFPGLAHAGELFF. The full variable domain, rest sourced from reference TRBV28 and TRBJ2-2, is DVKVTQSSRYLVKRTGEKVFLECVQDMDHENMFWYRQDPGLGLRLIYFSYDVKMKEKGDIPEGYSVSREKKERFSLILESASTNQTSMYLCASSFPGLAHAGELFFGEGSRLTVL.

V and J are TRBV18 and TRBJ2-6, with D perhaps TRBD2 (7 bases). This CDR3 is 18 amino acids long. Germline values: CDR1 KGHSH, CDR2 LQKENI. V gave up 2 bases and J gave up 2 bases, with 16 bases separating them. CDR3: CASSPISGGTTGANVLTF. CDR3 coding DNA: TGTGCCAGCTCACCAATTTCGGGGGGCACGACTGGGGCCAACGTCCTGACTTTC. Together with reference TRBV18 and TRBJ2-6, the CDR3 gives the full variable domain: NAGVMQNPRHLVRRRGQEARLRCSPMKGHSHVYWYRQLPEEGLKFMVYLQKENIIDESGMPKERFSAEFPKEGPSILRIQQVVRGDSAAYFCASSPISGGTTGANVLTFGAGSRLTVL.

This sequence joins TRBV29-1 and TRBJ1-3; D is perhaps TRBD1 (6 bases). The CDR3 runs 15 residues. V was trimmed by 7 bases and J by 0 bases, leaving 16 bases between them. Germline CDR1 reads SQVTM; CDR2 reads ANQGSEA. CDR3 sequence: CSAWTDQFSGNTIYF. As DNA, the CDR3 is TGCAGCGCCTGGACAGACCAATTCTCTGGAAACACCATATATTTT.

This chain uses TRBV3-1 (or the pseudogene TRBV3-2) with TRBJ2-7, with 7 bases matching TRBD1. The germline V gene encodes CDR1 LGHDT and CDR2 YNNKEL (reference sequence). The CDR3 spans 17 residues. The junction had 9 bases not matched to a gene; V was cut back by 1 base and J by 0 bases. This CDR3 reads CASSQVGRWDSSYEQYF. The CDR3 nucleotides are TGTGCCAGCAGCCAAGTAGGCCGCTGGGACAGCTCCTACGAGCAGTACTTC.

V and J are TRBV30 and TRBJ1-3; D is perhaps TRBD1 (5 bases). V was pared by 2 bases and J by 3 bases, with 14 bases between. The V gene's germline CDR1 is GTSNPN and CDR2 SVGIG (reference sequence). The CDR3 is 15 amino acids. The CDR3: CAWSNSRALGNTIYF. The DNA for the CDR3 is TGTGCCTGGAGTAACTCCAGGGCCCTTGGAAACACCATATATTTT.

The V and J genes are TRBV20-1 and TRBJ2-7; D unclear. The CDR3 consists of 11 residues. Trimming removed 0 bases at V and 7 bases at J, with 7 bases between. CDR1 DFQATT and CDR2 SNEGSKA come from the germline V gene (reference sequence). CDR3 nucleotides: TGCAGTGCTAGAGAGGGCCGTGAGCAGTACTTC. Amino acids: CSAREGREQYF.

The chain couples TRBV6-5 to TRBJ1-1; no clear D gene. Trimming removed 0 bases from V and 4 bases from J, with 12 bases in between. Germline V CDR1 and CDR2: MNHEY, SVGAGI. This CDR3 has 15 residues. The CDR3 sequence: CASSYSAALATEAFF. The CDR3 DNA is TGTGCCAGCAGTTACTCGGCAGCCCTAGCCACTGAAGCTTTCTTT.

This clone was recorded only once. The chain couples TRBV9 to TRBJ2-1; D gene ambiguous. The CDR3 runs to 15 residues. In germline, CDR1 is SGDLS, CDR2 YYNGEE. The V end was cut by 5 bases, the J end by 5 bases, with 17 bases between. CDR3 nucleotide sequence: TGTGCCAGCAGTGTTGTAGCCTCTACTGACAATGAGCAGTTCTTC. It yields the protein CASSVVASTDNEQFF.

This rearrangement joins TRBV2 to TRBJ2-3, with 8 positions matching TRBD2. Germline V CDR1 and CDR2: SNHLY, FYNNEI. The J segment lost 6 bases and the V segment lost 5 bases, leaving 7 bases of the junction unmatched. The CDR3 sequence is 14 residues long. CDR3 nucleotide sequence: TGTGCCAGCAGTCCTCGGCGGGGGGCGGATACGCAGTATTTT. Its protein is CASSPRRGADTQYF.